This T cell receptor (beta chain) was obtained from a study of T-cell reconstitution after alpha-beta-depleted transplantation in children. The authors prepared the TCRbeta library with unique molecular identifiers. A single record per CDR3 protein comes from TCRdb applying MiXCR to the PCR reads. The sample consists of a few hundred thousand distinct CDR3 sequences, 10% to 15% of them appearing once. Between the trimmed V and J ends, which lost 2 bases and 3 bases, there was a span of 11 bases. The length of the CDR3 is 14 residues. Looked up from germline, CDR1 is LGHNA and CDR2 is YSLEER. The material sequenced was PBMCs, mostly from graft donor cells, taken 360 days after TCRalphabeta/CD19-depleted stem cell transplant. The TCR sequence derives from a male patient younger than 18 who had a stem cell transplant for acute myeloid leukemia, so the T cells may come from the graft donor. The chain is built from TRBV4-3 and TRBJ2-7; the D gene is possibly TRBD1 (5 bases). The CDR3 nucleotides read TGCGCCAGCAGCCAACAGGGTGCCATCTACGAGCAGTACTTC. It is translated as CASSQQGAIYEQYF.